The rows below give T cell receptor beta chains drawn from one sample of a study of shared T cell receptors in the human thymus. Libraries were prepared by immunoSEQ multiplex PCR; TCRdb keeps only in-frame clonotypes and omits some of them. Among some 700,000 clones listed, around 89% were seen once. This same sample was also part of a study on human thymus T cells.

Material for sequencing was thymocytes. These receptors were collected from a boy in the first two years of life with a congenital heart defect. CDR3s include the opening cysteine and the closing phenylalanine or tryptophan. A D gene is named only where the DNA matches it firmly.

J: TRBJ2-7
D: TRBD2
V: TRBV6-5
CDR3: CASSFSGAGGRYEQYF
DNA: TGTGCCAGCAGTTTCTCCGGGGCGGGAGGACGGTACGAGCAGTACTTC

J: TRBJ2-2
D: TRBD2
V: TRBV19
CDR3: CASSISRRLAGGNTGELFF
DNA: TGTGCCAGTAGTATATCACGCCGGCTAGCGGGTGGAAACACCGGGGAGCTGTTTTTT

J: TRBJ2-7
D: TRBD2
V: TRBV19
CDR3: CASSPVLAGGPSAYEQYF
DNA: TGTGCCAGTAGTCCTGTCCTAGCGGGAGGGCCTTCTGCTTACGAGCAGTACTTC

J: TRBJ1-5
D: TRBD1
V: TRBV11-2
CDR3: CASSLLGQGGQPQHF
DNA: TGTGCCAGCAGCTTACTGGGACAGGGAGGCCAGCCCCAGCATTTT

J: TRBJ1-2
D: TRBD1
V: TRBV6-1
CDR3: CASSEAGRAGDSGYTF
DNA: TGTGCCAGCAGTGAAGCGGGACGGGCAGGGGACAGCGGCTACACCTTC

J: TRBJ2-7
D: TRBD2
V: TRBV10-3
CDR3: CAISCTSGSRYEQYF
DNA: TGTGCCATCAGCTGTACTAGCGGGAGTAGGTACGAGCAGTACTTC

J: TRBJ2-7
D: .
V: TRBV5-4
CDR3: CASSADGIWYEQYF
DNA: TGTGCCAGCAGCGCGGACGGGATATGGTACGAGCAGTACTTC

J: TRBJ2-2
D: TRBD2
V: TRBV5-1
CDR3: CASSIPKREGRTGELFF
DNA: TGCGCCAGCAGCATCCCGAAGCGGGAGGGCCGAACCGGGGAGCTGTTTTTT

J: TRBJ1-1
D: TRBD1
V: TRBV14
CDR3: CASSQYRGKLAFF
DNA: TGTGCCAGCAGCCAATACAGGGGGAAGCTGGCTTTCTTT

J: TRBJ1-5
D: .
V: TRBV4-3
CDR3: CASSQDWAGTPATADNQPQHF
DNA: TGCGCCAGCAGCCAAGATTGGGCCGGGACACCCGCAACCGCGGATAATCAGCCCCAGCATTTT

J: TRBJ2-3
D: TRBD1
V: TRBV27
CDR3: CASSPPAGGVVGDTQYF
DNA: TGTGCCAGCAGTCCCCCCGCAGGGGGCGTAGTCGGAGATACGCAGTATTTT